There are a few counts of the clone carrying this TCR beta chain. This CDR3 comprises 15 residues. The ends lost 4 bases at V and 5 bases at J; junction bases unmatched: 10. Germline V gene sequence: CDR1 SGDLS, CDR2 YYNGEE. The table came from immunoSEQ multiplex PCR; TCRdb's copy has only in-frame clones and leaves some out. The table records 70,000 or so clones, 80% to 95% of them present only once. The sample originates from a study of T cell changes during pregnancy in multiple sclerosis. The sequence was obtained from a female donor with multiple sclerosis, enrolled in a pregnancy study. Sequencing used CD4+ T cells from peripheral blood mononuclear cells, obtained after pregnancy. The chain employs TRBV9 and TRBJ2-7; 9 bases agree with TRBD1. This chain's CDR3 is CASSRNPGQGHEQYF. The DNA of the CDR3 is TGTGCCAGCAGCCGCAATCCGGGACAGGGCCACGAGCAGTACTTC.